Below, 6 T cell receptor beta chains from the same sample are listed, as sequenced in a study of radiotherapy plus CTLA-4 blockade in lung cancer. Produced via immunoSEQ multiplex PCR; TCRdb's table is partial and in-frame only. Of around 80,000 clones listed, about 78% are singletons. The sample consisted of peripheral blood, taken from a patient treated with radiotherapy plus ipilimumab. These receptors all stem from a human donor with non-small cell lung cancer whose response to radiotherapy plus ipilimumab could not be evaluated. Some clones in this sample may be carry-over from other donors' samples.

In the case of this clone: An end of the junction differs from the germline gene, which may be a read error. The chain uses TRBV2 and TRBJ1-2; tentatively, D is TRBD1 (5 bases). The germline V gene has CDR1 SNHLY and CDR2 FYNNEI. CDR3 length: 13 amino acids. CDR3 loop: CASRTRANSGYTF. In DNA, the CDR3 is TGTGCCAGCAGGACCAGGGCAAACTCTGGCTACACCTTC.

The rearrangement uses TRBV30 and TRBJ2-1; 16 bases fit TRBD2. CDR1 and CDR2 from the germline V gene are GTSNPN and SVGIG (reference sequence). Unmatched junction bases numbered 8, after V lost 0 bases and J lost 9 bases. This CDR3 comprises 17 residues. CDR3 coding DNA: TGTGCCTGGAGTGTCGGGACTAGCGGGGGGGCTCGAGGTGAGCAGTTCTTC. This codes for CAWSVGTSGGARGEQFF.

This chain connects TRBV19 to TRBJ2-1; D unclear. The CDR3 runs to 14 residues. Per germline, CDR1 LNHDA and CDR2 SQIVND (reference sequence). Between the trimmed V and J ends, which lost 4 bases and 0 bases, there was a span of 7 bases. CDR3 region: CASSTQSSYNEQFF. DNA for the CDR3: TGTGCCAGTAGTACACAGAGCTCCTACAATGAGCAGTTCTTC.

The table lists this clone with a count of one. The chain joins TRBV29-1 to TRBJ1-2; weak D call: TRBD1 (6 bases). Germline lookup yields CDR1 SQVTM and CDR2 ANQGSEA. Trimming left V 7 bases short and J 2 bases short, with 17 bases between. The CDR3 length is 14 residues. This CDR3 is CSATDRKENYGYTF. In nucleotides, the CDR3 is TGCAGCGCCACCGACAGGAAGGAGAACTATGGCTACACCTTC.

This sequence joins TRBV6-5 and TRBJ2-5; 7 positions match TRBD1. The germline gives CDR1 MNHEY, CDR2 SVGAGI. V dropped 10 bases and J dropped 4; count of bases not matched to a gene: 12. The CDR3 spans 14 residues. CDR3: CATPLRGPTETQYF. CDR3 coding DNA: TGTGCCACCCCGTTAAGGGGGCCTACAGAGACCCAGTACTTC.

The chain links TRBV2 to TRBJ2-3; D is unresolved. V was trimmed by 6 bases and J by 0 bases, leaving 10 bases between them. CDR1 is SNHLY, CDR2 FYNNEI, per germline. This CDR3 contains 14 residues. DNA for the CDR3: TGTGCCAGCAGACGAGGCTTCAGCACAGATACGCAGTATTTT. This sequence encodes CASRRGFSTDTQYF. Full variable domain (remainder filled in from reference TRBV2 and TRBJ2-3): EPEVTQTPSHQVTQMGQEVILRCVPISNHLYFYWYRQILGQKVEFLVSFYNNEISEKSEIFDDQFSVERPDGSNFTLKIRSTKLEDSAMYFCASRRGFSTDTQYFGPGTRLTVL.